This TCR beta chain derives from a study of shared clonotypes between healthy human individuals. General study results and limits: All-four-donor shared clonotypes had higher generation probabilities than non-shared clonotypes did.

Clones were read by immunoSEQ multiplex PCR, and TCRdb kept only the in-frame ones, dropping some. The table has 2.5 million or so clones, approximately 90% seen once. Concerning this clone itself: The antigen remains undetermined.

Germline assignment: CDR1 GTSNPN and CDR2 SVGIG (reference sequence). The CDR3 totals 14 residues. V was cut by 2 bases and J by 9 bases, with 17 bases left in between. The chain links TRBV30 to TRBJ2-1; maybe TRBD2 (7 bases). Sequencing input: naive CD4+ T cells sorted from blood. The subset here: CD45RA+ positively selected. The source of this sequence is a man younger than 35 in good health. This chain's CDR3 is CAWSQNGGGGEQFF. The CDR3 bases are TGTGCCTGGAGTCAAAACGGGGGAGGGGGTGAGCAGTTCTTC.